The next 25 T cell receptor beta chains were all read from a single sample in a study of T-cell reconstitution after alpha-beta-depleted transplantation in children. The TCRbeta library was prepared with unique molecular identifiers. In TCRdb, the PCR reads were re-called with MiXCR into one record per CDR3 protein. The sample consists of about 160,000 distinct CDR3 sequences, roughly 10% of them appearing once. Sequences were derived from PBMCs, sampled before TCRalphabeta/CD19-depleted stem cell transplant. All receptors come from a boy aged 2 to 10 with acute myeloid leukemia, due to receive a stem cell transplant.

As concerns this clonotype: A much larger clone is a single base away; this may be a read error. In this CDR3 the conserved last residue, phenylalanine or tryptophan, is missing, so a read error is likely. This chain uses TRBV10-3 with TRBJ2-4; possible D gene TRBD2, 6 bases. The CDR3 runs to 15 residues. Germline CDR1 reads ENHRY; CDR2 reads SYGVKD. Trimming pared 0 bases from V and 5 bases from J, leaving 11 bases between. For the CDR3, the DNA is TGTGCCATCAGTGAGTCGGGAGGCCTACAAAACATTCAGTACTTA. Translating gives CAISESGGLQNIQYL.

In its sample, this clonotype was seen a few times. The chain has TRBV19 and TRBJ2-7; D is unresolved. This CDR3 comprises 15 residues. V dropped 4 bases and J dropped 2 bases, with 15 bases sitting between them. CDR1 is LNHDA and CDR2 is SQIVND in the germline V gene (reference sequence). The chain's CDR3 is CASSNPEARPYEQYF. The CDR3 DNA is TGTGCCAGTAGTAACCCTGAGGCCCGTCCCTACGAGCAGTACTTC.

This clonotype came up many times. The rearrangement joins TRBV11-2 to TRBJ2-7; 7 bases fit TRBD2. V shed 4 bases, J shed 4 bases, and the junction held 13 bases outside the gene matches. Germline CDR1 reads SGHAT; CDR2 reads FQNNGV. The CDR3 consists of 16 residues. CDR3 sequence reads: CASSSLGEGGGYEQYV. The CDR3 DNA is TGTGCCAGCAGCTCTTTAGGGGAGGGCGGTGGGTACGAGCAGTACGTC.

The sample holds many counts of this clonotype. The V call is TRBV7-9, the J call TRBJ2-3; perhaps D is TRBD1 or TRBD2 (5 bases each). CDR3 length: 14 residues. Germline lookup yields CDR1 SEHNR and CDR2 FQNEAQ (reference sequence). V gave up 5 bases and J gave up 0 bases, with 9 bases separating them. The DNA for the CDR3 is TGTGCCAGCAGCACATGGGACAGCACAGATACGCAGTATTTT. This translates into CASSTWDSTDTQYF.

This clonotype occurred many times. V gene TRBV12-5 combines with J gene TRBJ2-3; D gene uncertain. From germline, CDR1 is LGHNT and CDR2 FRNRAP. This CDR3 region has 12 residues. V was shortened by 7 bases and J by 5 bases, with 10 bases between the two germline ends. DNA of the CDR3: TGTGCTAGTGCCCAACGAGGAGATACGCAGTATTTT. Translated, it gives CASAQRGDTQYF.

This clonotype was observed at least ten times. The CDR3 protein is CASSLGEGSGNTIYF. In nucleotides, the CDR3 is TGCGCCAGCAGCTTGGGCGAGGGTTCTGGAAACACCATATATTTT. The genes are TRBV5-1 and TRBJ1-3, with no clear D. Germline CDR1 is SGHRS and CDR2 is YFSETQ. There are 15 residues in the CDR3. Trimming removed 0 bases from V and 1 base from J, with 8 bases in between.

The rearrangement uses TRBV6-1 and TRBJ1-5, with 7 bases matching TRBD1. V shed 5 bases, J shed 7 bases, and the junction held 20 bases outside the gene matches. Germline assignment: CDR1 MNHNS and CDR2 SASEGT. CDR3 length equals 18 residues. CDR3 nucleotides: TGTGCCAGCAGTACCCGGACAGGTGATCTGAAGGGCCGGCAGCCCCAGCATTTT. As protein: CASSTRTGDLKGRQPQHF.

This clonotype has a count of ten or more. The J gene is TRBJ1-1, the V gene TRBV16; 10 bases are shared with TRBD1. The CDR3 is made up of 14 amino acids. Germline V gene data show CDR1 as KGHSY and CDR2 as FQNENV. The V segment lost 4 bases and the J segment 4 bases; nucleotides outside the gene matches: 3. The DNA of the CDR3 is TGTGCCAGCAGCCTACGGACAGGGGGCACTGAAGCTTTCTTT. Translation gives CASSLRTGGTEAFF.

This clonotype was observed many times. The CDR3 DNA is TGCAGTGCCTCGGTTGGGGTTGGCAATCAGCCCCAGCATTTT. Its translation: CSASVGVGNQPQHF. The gene calls are TRBV20-1 and TRBJ1-5; D is undetermined. CDR1 is DFQATT, CDR2 SNEGSKA, per germline (reference sequence). V dropped 6 bases and J dropped 2 bases, with 14 bases sitting between them. The CDR3 sequence is 14 residues long.

Regarding this clonotype: This may stem from a read error, because a much larger clone lies one nucleotide away. The chain uses TRBV28 and TRBJ2-7; D remains unclear. Trimming took 6 bases from V and 9 from J, leaving 12 bases between them. Germline loops: CDR1 MDHEN, CDR2 SYDVKM. The CDR3 consists of 11 residues. The CDR3 bases are TGTGCCAGCAGCCATATGTATGGGCAGTACTTC. Residues: CASSHMYGQYF.

The sample holds many counts of this clonotype. This chain connects TRBV15 to TRBJ2-2; 14 bases agree with TRBD2. Germline CDR1 and CDR2: LNHNV and YYDKDF (reference sequence). V shed 5 bases and J 1 base; nucleotides not matched to a gene: 15. This CDR3 contains 21 residues. The CDR3 region is CATSGFTTSGRGVQNTGELFF. CDR3 in DNA: TGTGCCACCAGCGGATTCACGACTAGCGGGAGGGGAGTACAGAACACCGGGGAGCTGTTTTTT.

This clonotype was detected ten times or more. The genes are TRBV21-1 and TRBJ1-5. TRBV21-1 is deemed a pseudogene. The length of the CDR3 is 15 residues. The CDR3 loop is CASKGSTDSNQPQHF. CDR3 nucleotides: TGTGCCAGCAAGGGATCGACGGATAGCAATCAGCCCCAGCATTTT.

In its sample, this clonotype was seen many times. The chain carries TRBV28 and TRBJ1-5; 9 bases align to TRBD1. V was pared by 5 bases and J by 7 bases, with 9 bases of the junction left unmatched. From germline, CDR1 is MDHEN and CDR2 SYDVKM. CDR3 length: 15 residues. DNA for the CDR3: TGTGCCAGCAGTCCCTCGGGACAGGGTAGCCAGCCCCAGCATTTT. This sequence encodes CASSPSGQGSQPQHF.

This clonotype was recorded many times. V and J are TRBV5-1 and TRBJ1-6; D is ambiguous. V was shortened by 2 bases and J by 0 bases, with 6 bases between the two germline ends. The CDR3 extends over 15 amino acids. The germline V gene has CDR1 SGHRS and CDR2 YFSETQ. The CDR3: CASSFGSSYNSPLHF. The CDR3 coding sequence is TGCGCCAGCAGCTTCGGTAGCTCCTATAATTCACCCCTCCACTTT.

In its sample, this clonotype was seen many times. This chain connects TRBV7-2 to TRBJ1-4, with TRBD1 identical over 10 bases. V shed 5 bases and J 6 bases; nucleotides not matched to a gene: 9. CDR3 length: 16 amino acids. Germline V gene sequence: CDR1 SGHTA, CDR2 FQGNSA. The CDR3 DNA follows: TGTGCCAGCAGCCCCTACCCGACAGGGGGCGATGAAAAACTGTTTTTT. It translates to CASSPYPTGGDEKLFF.

Regarding this clonotype: A much more abundant neighbour one base away suggests this may be a read error. This likely comes from a read error, as the CDR3 has no conserved phenylalanine or tryptophan at its end. Because the CDR3's place on the DNA is in doubt, the DNA is left out and the CDR3 is given as listed by TCRdb. The chain employs TRBV28 and TRBJ2-1; the D segment call TRBD1 is taken from the table without a DNA check. Germline CDR1 and CDR2: MDHEN and SYDVKM. The CDR3 comprises 11 residues, both ends counted. CDR3: CASSLGGAAFL.

This clonotype was detected many times. The chain is built from TRBV5-1 and TRBJ2-6; D uncertain. This CDR3 is built from 15 residues. The germline CDR1 and CDR2 sequences are SGHRS and YFSETQ. Trimming pared 0 bases from V and 0 bases from J, leaving 4 bases between. The CDR3 sequence: CASSLGVSGANVLTF. CDR3 bases: TGCGCCAGCAGCTTGGGGGTCTCTGGGGCCAACGTCCTGACTTTC.

The chain couples TRBV3-1 to TRBJ2-7; tentative D call: TRBD1 (5 bases). CDR1 and CDR2 from the germline V gene are LGHDT and YNNKEL (reference sequence). The CDR3 is 12 amino acids. Trimming cost V 6 bases and J 7 bases, with 13 bases left between them. CDR3 region: CASRAGFGEQYF. CDR3 nucleotide sequence: TGTGCCAGCAGGGCAGGGTTCGGTGAGCAGTACTTC.

This clonotype was seen many times. The V call is TRBV6-5, the J call TRBJ1-1, with a tentative D call TRBD1 (6 bases). The V gene's germline CDR1 is MNHEY and CDR2 SVGAGI. The CDR3 is 14 residues long. V was cut by 6 bases and J by 7 bases, with 18 bases left in between. CDR3 sequence (DNA): TGTGCCAGCAGCCACCAGACAGGTGGAAATGAAGCTTTCTTT. Encoded protein: CASSHQTGGNEAFF.

This clonotype was recorded many times. The chain joins TRBV20-1 to TRBJ2-3, with 9 bases fitting TRBD2. The CDR3 is made up of 17 amino acids. CDR1 DFQATT and CDR2 SNEGSKA come from the germline V gene (reference sequence). V gave up 0 bases and J gave up 4 bases; unmatched junction bases: 11. The CDR3 region is CSARDGGPSGEADTQYF. The DNA for the CDR3 is TGCAGTGCTAGAGACGGAGGGCCTAGCGGGGAGGCAGATACGCAGTATTTT.

This clonotype was picked up many times. The V gene is TRBV14, the J gene TRBJ2-2; 12 nucleotides align to TRBD2. Germline CDR1 SGHDN, CDR2 FVKESK. Trimming removed 4 bases from V and 6 bases from J; junction bases left unmatched: 9. The CDR3 sequence is 17 residues long. The CDR3 sequence: CASSRGLAGYPAGELFF. The DNA for the CDR3 is TGTGCCAGCAGCCGCGGACTAGCGGGATACCCCGCCGGGGAGCTGTTTTTT.

This clonotype was detected ten times or more. The chain has TRBV20-1 and TRBJ2-2; D ambiguous. Per germline, CDR1 DFQATT and CDR2 SNEGSKA (reference sequence). This CDR3 spans 11 amino acids. Between the trimmed V and J ends, which lost 2 bases and 5 bases, there was a span of 3 bases. CDR3 sequence: CSARQTGELFF. The CDR3 nucleotides read TGCAGTGCTAGACAAACCGGGGAGCTGTTTTTT.

There are many counts of this clonotype. V and J are TRBV6-1 and TRBJ2-7; 11 bases fit TRBD2. The V gene end was trimmed by 0 bases and the J gene end by 2 bases; junction bases not matched to a gene: 6. Germline assignment: CDR1 MNHNS and CDR2 SASEGT. There are 17 residues in the CDR3. CDR3 sequence: CASSEAKRLAGPYEQYF. The CDR3 DNA sequence: TGTGCCAGCAGTGAAGCTAAACGACTAGCGGGACCCTACGAGCAGTACTTC.

V usage is TRBV30 and J usage is TRBJ1-1; 9 nucleotides match TRBD1. Germline V gives CDR1 GTSNPN, CDR2 SVGIG (reference sequence). The CDR3 is 12 amino acids. With V trimmed by 1 base and J by 8 bases, 2 bases remained unmatched. The CDR3 sequence: CAWSAGTGEAFF. The CDR3 nucleotides are TGTGCCTGGAGTGCTGGGACAGGGGAAGCTTTCTTT.

This clonotype was recorded at least ten times. V is TRBV4-1 and J is TRBJ2-3; D uncertain. Germline values: CDR1 MGHRA, CDR2 YSYEKL. This CDR3 has 13 amino acids. The ends were cut back, 1 base at V and 5 bases at J, with 7 bases in the middle. CDR3 amino acids: CASSQVRRDTQYF. CDR3 nucleotide sequence: TGCGCCAGCAGCCAAGTCCGGAGAGATACGCAGTATTTT.